This T cell receptor beta chain was identified during a study of T cells in Graves' hyperthyroidism and ophthalmopathy. With V trimmed by 3 bases and J by 2 bases, 5 bases remained unmatched. The CDR3 length is 15 residues. This clonotype was counted ten times or more. The TCR beta CDR3 regions underwent amplification using RNA transcripts as the source. The TCR CDR3 was amplified in a first-round RT-PCR using the HTBI primer set. A single record per CDR3 protein comes from TCRdb applying MiXCR to the multiplex PCR reads. Of over 700,000 distinct CDR3 sequences listed, over 15% were seen once; the top ten hold over 15%.

Sequenced material: blood. The source of this sequence is a woman between 45 and 65 years old with Graves' hyperthyroidism that later progressed to Graves' ophthalmopathy. The V and J genes are TRBV12-3 or TRBV12-4 and TRBJ2-7; TRBD1 matches at 9 bases. The CDR3: CASSFLGQGPYEQYF. CDR3 sequence (DNA): TGTGCCAGCAGTTTCTTGGGACAGGGCCCCTACGAGCAGTACTTC.